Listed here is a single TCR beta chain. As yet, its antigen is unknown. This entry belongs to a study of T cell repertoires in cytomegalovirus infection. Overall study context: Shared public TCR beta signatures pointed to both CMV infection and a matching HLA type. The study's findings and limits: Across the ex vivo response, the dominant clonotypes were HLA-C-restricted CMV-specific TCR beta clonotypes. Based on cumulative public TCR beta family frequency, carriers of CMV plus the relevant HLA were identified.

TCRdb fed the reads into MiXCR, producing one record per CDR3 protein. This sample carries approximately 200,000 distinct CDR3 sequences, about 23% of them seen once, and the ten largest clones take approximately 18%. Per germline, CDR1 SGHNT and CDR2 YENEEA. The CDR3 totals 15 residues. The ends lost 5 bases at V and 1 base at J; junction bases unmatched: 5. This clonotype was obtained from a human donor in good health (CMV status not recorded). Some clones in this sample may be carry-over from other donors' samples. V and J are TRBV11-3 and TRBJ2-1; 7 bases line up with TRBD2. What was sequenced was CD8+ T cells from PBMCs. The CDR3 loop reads CASSQAGGSYNEQFF. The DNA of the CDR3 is TGTGCCAGCAGCCAAGCCGGGGGGTCCTACAATGAGCAGTTCTTC.